One sample yielded the 5 T cell receptor beta chains listed below, sequenced in a study of molecular identifiers for immune sequencing clone quantification. TCRdb processed the PCR reads anew with MiXCR; each CDR3 protein has one entry. The data contain about 35,000 distinct CDR3 sequences, about 18% of them singletons. The sequencing input was naive CD8+ T cells from blood, with Jurkat cell RNA spiked in. Subset noted: FACS-sorted CD8+CD4-CCR7+CD45RA+ naive T cells. Receptor source: a human donor in good health. Some libraries in this study had Jurkat cell RNA spiked in.

Notes on this clonotype: A read error may be the cause here, since a much bigger clone is one base away. This rearrangement joins TRBV29-1 to TRBJ2-2; D is perhaps TRBD2 (5 bases). Germline V gene sequence: CDR1 SQVTM, CDR2 ANQGSEA. CDR3 length: 11 amino acids. The CDR3 DNA is TGCAGCGTCGTCCACACCGGGGAGCCGTTTTTT. Encoded protein: CSVVHTGEPFF.

This clonotype was picked up many times. The V call is TRBV29-1, the J call TRBJ2-7; 7 bases match TRBD1. The germline V gene has CDR1 SQVTM and CDR2 ANQGSEA. This CDR3 comprises 13 residues. The trim removed 7 bases at V and 1 base at J, leaving 7 bases unmatched. CDR3 nucleotides: TGCAGCGCAAGGACAGGATGGTCCTACGAGCAGTACTTC. Translation: CSARTGWSYEQYF.

Notes on this clonotype: One end of the junction varies from germline; a read error may be responsible. V gene TRBV15 combines with J gene TRBJ2-7; perhaps TRBD1 as D (5 bases). Germline V gene lookup returns CDR1 LNHNV and CDR2 YYDKDF (reference sequence). This CDR3 region has 11 residues. The CDR3 is CAASDSYEQYF. The CDR3 DNA reads TGTGCCGCCAGTGACAGCTACGAGCAGTACTTC.

This clonotype was counted ten times or more. This rearrangement joins TRBV13 to TRBJ2-7; weak D call: TRBD1 (7 bases). V was trimmed by 1 base and J by 3 bases, leaving 10 bases between them. Germline V CDR1 and CDR2: PRHDT, FYEKMQ (reference sequence). This CDR3 is 14 amino acids long. CDR3 protein: CASSLARDSYEQYF. As DNA, the CDR3 is TGTGCCAGCAGCTTAGCGCGGGACAGCTACGAGCAGTACTTC.

Concerning this clonotype itself: A much larger clone lies a single base off, so this may be a read error. V gene TRBV7-2 combines with J gene TRBJ2-5; TRBD1 matches 9 bases. The CDR3 is 15 amino acids. Germline V gene data show CDR1 as SGHTA and CDR2 as FQGNSA. CDR3 sequence reads: CASSLLTGGMETRYF. The CDR3, as DNA: TGTGCCAGCAGCTTATTAACAGGGGGCATGGAGACCCGGTACTTC.